The next 4 T cell receptor beta chains were all read from a single sample in a study of cytomegalovirus exposure and HLA in healthy donors. PCR was performed using 60 Vbeta and 13 Jbeta primers. Here immunoSEQ multiplex PCR was the method, and the copy in TCRdb shows in-frame clones only, minus some. This table holds around 64,000 clones, roughly 89% found once. Sequenced input: PBMCs. These receptor sequences come from a woman aged 25 to 39 in good health and CMV-seronegative.

The genes are TRBV2 and TRBJ2-5, with D uncertain. Germline V CDR1 and CDR2: SNHLY, FYNNEI. With 3 bases removed from V and 6 bases from J, the gap between germline ends came to 8 bases. This CDR3 comprises 12 residues. The CDR3 region has the DNA TGTGCCAGCAGTGACAGGTCGCAGACCCAGTACTTC. As protein: CASSDRSQTQYF.

The chain uses TRBV28 and TRBJ1-5; D remains unclear. Germline CDR1 MDHEN, CDR2 SYDVKM. The CDR3 is 15 residues long. V was cut by 3 bases and J by 3 bases, with 12 bases left in between. In DNA, the CDR3 is TGTGCCAGCAGTTTTTTGGCCAGGTTCAATCAGCCCCAGCATTTT. This sequence encodes CASSFLARFNQPQHF.

This clone showed up just once. V usage is TRBV7-8 and J usage is TRBJ2-1; 7 bases agree with TRBD2. V lost 4 bases, J lost 0 bases, and 6 bases stayed unmatched. CDR3 length: 16 residues. Germline lookup yields CDR1 SGHVS and CDR2 FQNEAQ. The CDR3 DNA is TGTGCCAGCAGCTCTCCTAAGCGGGACTCCTACAATGAGCAGTTCTTC. Translating gives CASSSPKRDSYNEQFF.

The V gene is TRBV29-1, the J gene TRBJ2-5; a weak D match, TRBD2 (5 bases). V was pared by 2 bases and J by 4 bases, with 17 bases between. Germline V gene lookup returns CDR1 SQVTM and CDR2 ANQGSEA. This CDR3 has 15 amino acids. The CDR3, as DNA: TGCAGCGTTGAACCCTTGGGAGCGGACGGAGAGACCCAGTACTTC. It specifies CSVEPLGADGETQYF. The full variable domain, with the rest looked up from reference TRBV29-1 and TRBJ2-5, is SAVISQKPSRDICQRGTSLTIQCQVDSQVTMMFWYRQQPGQSLTLIATANQGSEATYESGFVIDKFPISRPNLTFSTLTVSNMSPEDSSIYLCSVEPLGADGETQYFGPGTRLLVL.